This T cell receptor beta chain was sequenced for a study of cytomegalovirus exposure and HLA in healthy donors (dated by TCRdb to 2017 to 2019). About the full investigation: An earlier analysis of several hundred of the donors reported 250 to 350 Gb of sequence data and around 120 million unique TCR beta sequences from roughly 200 million T cells. About 320 gigabases of sequencing data and approximately 80 million unique TCR sequences were included in an early release covering roughly 700 HLA-typed donors. Of the 300 to 500 genotyped donors, less than 90% were placed in the genetic ancestry cluster associated with self-reported Caucasian donors. The study was designed to test whether signatures of past pathogen exposure could be identified by cataloging public T cell receptors. The T cell repertoires of 666 subjects were profiled by immunosequencing and related to cytomegalovirus serostatus. Besides the first cohort of 666 subjects, a separate validation cohort made up of 120 different subjects was used. To predict cytomegalovirus infection status, the study combined high-throughput TCR immunosequencing, statistical association of individual TCRs with disease status, and machine learning. To study patterns of TCR occurrence, a later analysis re-analyzed previously published TCR beta repertoires from 500 to 850 donors and added high-resolution HLA genotyping. Rather than using new phenotypic data, the later analysis identified candidate immune exposures from TCR beta sequences and from how often those sequences occurred across donors. An earlier analysis of 587 of the donors used high-throughput TCR beta sequencing to judge whether each TCR beta V gene segment behaved as functional or pseudogenic. Donor age, sex, ethnicity and CMV serostatus were compiled alongside the repertoire data. In a later genetic analysis, genome-wide SNP genotypes for 398 of the 666 donors were used, and that subset was treated as a discovery cohort. Every discovery cohort repertoire had been produced on one sequencing platform. HLA typing included class I and class II loci at four-digit resolution. The number of donors typed differed by locus, with about 620-630 for A, B, C, DRB1 and DQB1, around 500 for DQA1, approximately 570 for DPA1, and around 460 for DPB1. Roughly 5 DR-DQ haplotypes were handled as single units for association and clustering, since linkage in the cohort was strong. On average, around 240,000 unique TCR beta nucleotide sequences were sequenced per donor among some 430 genotyped donors of the cohort, with 15% to 20% of those sequences being non-productive. Study-level results and caveats: Compared with the roughly 600-donor mean, donors in an Asian-associated ancestry cluster had fewer N-insertions in productive TCRs, according to a later genetic analysis. In a later analysis, HLA-associated TCR beta chains were found to be more clonally expanded and to have lower generation probabilities than equally common non-associated chains. An earlier analysis of 587 of the donors showed that most TCR beta V segments appeared in productive rearrangements either about 87% or about 30% of the time, which broadly matched IMGT annotations. A few of the identified cytomegalovirus-associated TCR beta chains were confirmed in vitro to be specific for cytomegalovirus antigens. About 17 rarely observed V segments, including chromosome 9 orphons, were excluded from the earlier analysis of almost 600 of the donors because counts were too low. A group of highly shared sequence variants was considered likely to be a technical artifact of the sequencing pipeline. Roughly uniform sequencing depth across donors was assumed in presence/absence analyses, although this assumption may not hold. A further reported finding was that TCR beta sequences accurately predicted the HLA-A and HLA-B alleles for most subjects in the first cohort. Strong co-occurrence of HLA alleles, especially DR and DQ, made assigning TCR associations to individual alleles difficult. CMV serostatus was the only immune exposure information available for the cohort. In this cohort, only TCR beta chains were sequenced, and detectable features were limited by the absence of alpha or paired-chain data. Linkage disequilibrium might explain the correlated functional status among segregating V segments, but an unknown experimental factor could not be ruled out. In a later analysis, the rate of TCR association differed among HLA loci, with DRB1 alleles having the most associated TCRs and HLA-C alleles having the fewest. The classifier was reported to diagnose cytomegalovirus status with high specificity and sensitivity in both the original and validation cohorts. The authors suggested that the approach could potentially be extended to other disease states and immunological phenotypes. Specific HLA alleles were associated with 18,000 or so TCR beta sequences at a false discovery rate of 0.05 in a later analysis. A later analysis reported that several top co-occurrence clusters appeared linked to parvovirus B19, influenza, CMV and Epstein-Barr virus. HLA typing was unavailable for some donors at each locus, so association tests used only the typed subset. In the study, 150 to 200 TCR beta chains were listed as associated with cytomegalovirus. A later genetic analysis associated a missense DCLRE1C variant with V-gene and J-gene trimming of TCR beta chains, and an independent cohort replicated the association. Most TCR sequences were observed very rarely across donors, whereas some public TCRs were present in many individuals. According to a later analysis, most CMV-associated TCR beta chains appeared to be HLA-restricted, and the HLA associations seemed to be driven largely by CMV exposure. The 87-base-pair reads could not distinguish some IMGT-functional V segments, including TRBV6-2 and TRBV6-3, so those segments were excluded.

The method behind the library was the immunoSEQ multiplex PCR assay. For the multiplex PCR, a mixture combining 60 forward primers for TCR Vbeta segments and 13 reverse primers for TCR Jbeta segments was used. A multiplex PCR assay on genomic DNA amplified the CDR3 region of rearranged TCR beta genes. The Illumina HiSeq System was used to sequence the amplified TCR beta libraries as 87-base-pair reads. As for the original processing: A later analysis counted 75 million to 100 million unique TCR beta chains across the roughly 700 repertoires, and around 9.9 million of these chains were shared by at least two donors. Raw reads were error-corrected and collapsed into unique sequences by a nearest-neighbor algorithm in which closely related sequences were merged to remove PCR and sequencing errors. CDR3 sequences were aligned to IMGT reference sequences to assign V, D and J gene segments. For a sequence to be retained, a match of at least six nucleotides to both a V gene segment and a J gene segment was required. A rearrangement was called productive if the CDR3 had no stop codons and remained in frame with V and J, and every other rearrangement was called non-productive. CDR3 was defined according to IMGT convention as the region running from the second conserved V-encoded cysteine to the conserved J-encoded phenylalanine. Sequences without an unambiguous match to a single V gene segment were excluded from the earlier analysis of 450 to 750 of the donors. In an earlier analysis of around 600 of the donors, V segments were called functional above 56.7% productive rearrangements and were called segregating when the between-donor standard deviation exceeded 5%. A statistical classification framework was built for diagnosing cytomegalovirus status from the catalog of TCR beta chain sequences. In a later analysis, TCR nucleotide sequences were compared against IMGT/GENE-DB human TR gene sequences so that V and J genes could be assigned. In a later analysis, CDR3 sequences and most-parsimonious VDJ recombination scenarios were assigned using the TCRdist pipeline. In a later analysis, each TCR beta chain was defined by its CDR3 amino acid sequence together with its V-gene family, and reads without a unique V-gene family were excluded. As a way to deal with suspected cross-contamination and a sequencing artifact, a later analysis dropped 592 nucleotide sequences that were highly shared and had low generation probability. In a later analysis, a clonal expansion index was calculated for each public chain from normalized within-repertoire ranks of inferred template counts. In a later analysis, generation probabilities were computed using a VDJ recombination model fitted to out-of-frame rearrangements, and the results were checked against IGoR. In a later analysis, TCR-TCR, TCR-HLA and TCR-CMV co-occurrence was scored with hypergeometric tests, and a repertoire-size bias correction was applied to TCR pairs. To estimate false discovery rates, a later analysis permuted the HLA or CMV assignments 20 times. In a later analysis, co-occurring TCRs were grouped using DBSCAN, and TCRdist sequence similarity was added for clustering within HLA-allele-positive subsets. For co-occurrence clustering, repertoires with fewer than 30,000 or more than 120,000 public chains were excluded, along with about five repertoires with anomalous nucleotide sharing. This is the immuneACCESS table as TCRdb keeps it, with only in-frame sequences that have V and J called. A part of the clones is gone; compared with another copy, unresolved V genes explain less than half, and the rest is unexplained. The V and J calls and clone size were taken over from that table, and D and trimming were inferred from the DNA. Here the sample has tens of thousands of clones; around 70% occur a single time. The ten most abundant clones make up about an eighth of the sample.

The cohort consisted of 600 to 750 healthy bone marrow donors. Cohort members were all nominally healthy when sampled, although unrecorded immune exposures were likely present. Of the 690 or so cohort members, around 290 had a positive CMV serostatus and about 400 had a negative one, while no CMV serostatus was recorded for the donor. A peripheral blood sample was collected from each donor, and TCR beta sequencing was performed on peripheral blood mononuclear cells. Genomic DNA was extracted from the blood cell samples with the Qiagen DNeasy Blood Extraction Kit. CDR1 and CDR2 (MNHEY, SMNVEV) derive from the germline V gene (reference sequence). The CDR3 sequence holds 15 residues, the cysteine and phenylalanine included. The DNA shown is the 45-base CDR3, in frame from base 1. V is trimmed back by 8 bases and J by 6 bases, and the junction contains 8 bases that no gene match accounts for. On this clone: The antigen it binds to is not known. The record has no base qualities; no much larger clone is one base away.

The sequenced sample consisted of PBMCs. The TCR comes from a human donor in good health. Rearrangement joined TRBV27 to TRBJ2-2, and TRBD2 matches 11 of the central bases. At the DNA level, the sequence is TGTGCCAGCTGGTTTAGCGGGAGGGCCCCCGGGGAGCTGTTTTTT. This is translated as CASWFSGRAPGELFF.